What follows is one TCR beta chain and its context. Its matching antigen is unknown. Treatment reported: approximately 9-day PBMC culture with coronavirus spike peptide pools or control peptides (ViraFEST assay). Researchers used the Oncomine TCR Beta short-read assay to sequence DNA from cultured CD4+ T cells. It was cultured CD4+ T cells from which genomic DNA was extracted. TCRdb processed the PCR reads anew with MiXCR; each CDR3 protein has one entry. The profile shows about 15,000 distinct CDR3 sequences, approximately 48% of them singletons. V was pared by 6 bases and J by 6 bases, with 11 bases of the junction left unmatched. The germline V gene encodes CDR1 MNHEY and CDR2 SVGEGT. There are 15 residues in the CDR3. The sample originates from a study of vaccination and CD4 T cells after COVID-19. Study summary: About nine convalescent patients had mild and one had severe PCR-confirmed SARS-CoV-2 disease. Post-COVID draws came a median approximately 100 days after diagnosis (range 35 to 161). SARS-CoV-2, HCoV-NL63, HCoV-OC43 and HCoV-229E supplied the overlapping spike peptides used to stimulate cells.

The clonotype comes from a human donor who had recovered from COVID-19. The chain joins TRBV6-2 or TRBV6-3 to TRBJ1-5, with 7 positions matching TRBD1. The specimen sequenced was CD4+ T cells from blood, cultured in vitro. Here the CDR3 DNA reads TGTGCCAGCAGCACCCTCACAGGGGAGGGTCAGCCCCAGCATTTT. Protein: CASSTLTGEGQPQHF.